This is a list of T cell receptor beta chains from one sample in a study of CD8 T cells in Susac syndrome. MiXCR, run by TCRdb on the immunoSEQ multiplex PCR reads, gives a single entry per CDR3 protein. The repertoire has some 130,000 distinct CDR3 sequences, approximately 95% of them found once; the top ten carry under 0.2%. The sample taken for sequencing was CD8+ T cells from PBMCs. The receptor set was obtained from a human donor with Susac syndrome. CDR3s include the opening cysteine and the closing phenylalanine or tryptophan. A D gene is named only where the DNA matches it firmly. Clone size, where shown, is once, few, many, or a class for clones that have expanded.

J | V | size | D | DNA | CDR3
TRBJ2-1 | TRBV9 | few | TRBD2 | TGTGCCAGCAGCCCCCCAAGCGGGAGCTCCTACAATGAGCAGTTCTTC | CASSPPSGSSYNEQFF
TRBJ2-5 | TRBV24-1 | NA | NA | TGTGCCACCAGTGATTTCACAGCCCAAGAGACCCAGTACTTC | CATSDFTAQETQYF
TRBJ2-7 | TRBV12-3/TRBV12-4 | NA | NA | TGTGCCAGCAGTTCTCGGGACACTTTTTTGGACGAGCAGTACTTC | CASSSRDTFLDEQYF
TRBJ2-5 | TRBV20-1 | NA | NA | TGCAGTGCTCCGTCGGACGGGAGAGGTGGGGAGACCCAGTACTTC | CSAPSDGRGGETQYF
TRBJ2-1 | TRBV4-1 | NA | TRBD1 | TGCGCCAGCGGACCGGGACAGTTCGGTGAGCAGTTCTTC | CASGPGQFGEQFF
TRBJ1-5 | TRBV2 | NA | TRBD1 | TGTGCCAGCAGGGGGACAGGGGATGGGCAGCCCCAGCATTTT | CASRGTGDGQPQHF
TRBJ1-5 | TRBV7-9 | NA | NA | TGTGCCAGCAGCCCCATACAGGGAAATTATCAGCCCCAGCATTTT | CASSPIQGNYQPQHF
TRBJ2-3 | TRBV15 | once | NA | TGTGCCACCAGCAAGAGTCTCCTTAGGACAGATACGCAGTATTTT | CATSKSLLRTDTQYF
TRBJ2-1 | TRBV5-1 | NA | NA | TGCGCCAGCAGCTCCCTGGTTGACCGGGACACGTTATACAATGAGCAGTTCTTC | CASSSLVDRDTLYNEQFF
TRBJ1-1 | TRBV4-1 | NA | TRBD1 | TGCGCCAGCAGCCCGGGGACAGGGGGCAGAGTTCGGGACACTGAAGCTTTCTTT | CASSPGTGGRVRDTEAFF
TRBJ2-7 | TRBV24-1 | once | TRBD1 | TGTGCCACCAGTGATCACCTTCCCCGGGACAGGGCCTACGAGCAGTACTTC | CATSDHLPRDRAYEQYF
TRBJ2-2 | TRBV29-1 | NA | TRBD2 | TGCAGCGTTGATGGCGGGGGGACCGGGGAGCTGTTTTTT | CSVDGGGTGELFF
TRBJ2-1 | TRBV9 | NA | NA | TGTGCCAGCAGCGTGGGGACCGGCAACAATGAGCAGTTCTTC | CASSVGTGNNEQFF
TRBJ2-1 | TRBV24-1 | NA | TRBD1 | TGTGCCACCAGTGATTTGTGGGCAGGGGGCCGGGGTAATGAGCAGTTCTTC | CATSDLWAGGRGNEQFF
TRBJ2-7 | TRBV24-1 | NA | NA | TGTGCCACCAGTGCGGGGTTCGAGCAGTACTTC | CATSAGFEQYF
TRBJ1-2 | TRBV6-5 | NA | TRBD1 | TGTGCCAGCAGTTGGGGGGGACAGAACTATGGCTACACCTTC | CASSWGGQNYGYTF
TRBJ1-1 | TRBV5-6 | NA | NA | TGTGCCAGCAGCTTGGAGCCCAACACTGAAGCTTTCTTT | CASSLEPNTEAFF
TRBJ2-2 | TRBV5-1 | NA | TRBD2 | TGCGCCAGCAGCTTTGCGGGGGGCACCGGGGAGCTGTTTTTT | CASSFAGGTGELFF
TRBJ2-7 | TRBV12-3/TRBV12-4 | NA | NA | TGTGCCAGCAGTTTAGCGCTGGGGTCTGAGCAGTACTTC | CASSLALGSEQYF
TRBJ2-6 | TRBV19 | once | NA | TGTGCCAGTAGTATAGATGTTGGGGTCTCTGGGGCCAACGTCCTGACTTTC | CASSIDVGVSGANVLTF
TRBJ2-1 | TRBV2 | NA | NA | TGTGCCAGCAGAAACCGGGACTACAATGAGCAGTTCTTC | CASRNRDYNEQFF
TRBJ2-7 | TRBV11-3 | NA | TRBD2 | TGTGCCAGCAGCTTAGCGGGAGGGCCCGAGCAGTACTTC | CASSLAGGPEQYF
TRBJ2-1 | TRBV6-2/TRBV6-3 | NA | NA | TGTGCCAGCAGTCCTCATGGTGAGCAGTTCTTC | CASSPHGEQFF
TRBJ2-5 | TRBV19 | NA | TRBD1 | TGTGCCAGTAGTGCGGTCGGGACAGCCCAAGAGACCCAGTACTTC | CASSAVGTAQETQYF
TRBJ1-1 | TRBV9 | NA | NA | TGTGCCAGCAAGACAGGCCCGGGGGACACTGAAGCTTTCTTT | CASKTGPGDTEAFF
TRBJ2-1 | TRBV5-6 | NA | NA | TGTGCCAGCAGGGATGAGGACAATGAGCAGTTCTTC | CASRDEDNEQFF
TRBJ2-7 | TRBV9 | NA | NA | TGTGCCAGCAGCGTAGGGGGACGGTACAACGAGCAGTACTTC | CASSVGGRYNEQYF
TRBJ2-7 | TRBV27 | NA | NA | TGTGCCAGCATATCGCCGAACTCCTACGAGCAGTACTTC | CASISPNSYEQYF
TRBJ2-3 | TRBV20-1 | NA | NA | TGCAGTGCTAGAGTTCTTGCTCCCTCGGATACGCAGTATTTT | CSARVLAPSDTQYF
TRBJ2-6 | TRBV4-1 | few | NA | TGCGCCAGCACCTCTGGGGCCAACGTCCTGACTTTC | CASTSGANVLTF
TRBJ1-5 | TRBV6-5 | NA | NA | TGTGCCAGCAGTTCTGGGGACGGGTTTAATCAGCCCCAGCATTTT | CASSSGDGFNQPQHF
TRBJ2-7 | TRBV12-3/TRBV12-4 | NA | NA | TGTGCCATTCAAGAGGCTTACGAGCAGTACTTC | CAIQEAYEQYF
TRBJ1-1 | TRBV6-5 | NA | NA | TGTGCCAGCAGTATCACAGAGAACACTGAAGCTTTCTTT | CASSITENTEAFF
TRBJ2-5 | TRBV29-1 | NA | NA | TGCAGCGTTGAAGGAAAGATCCAGGGAATAACAAAGTGGGAGACCCAGTACTTC | CSVEGKIQGITKWETQYF
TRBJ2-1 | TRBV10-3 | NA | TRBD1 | TGTGCCATCATGGGCGGACAGGGAAATGAGCAGTTCTTC | CAIMGGQGNEQFF
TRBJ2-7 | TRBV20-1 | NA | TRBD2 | TGCAGTGCTAGGGTGGCGGGAGAGGTGGCGTACGAGCAGTACTTC | CSARVAGEVAYEQYF
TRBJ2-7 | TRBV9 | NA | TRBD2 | TGTGCCAGCAGCGCCGCTCTAGCGGGAGACGAGCAGTACTTC | CASSAALAGDEQYF
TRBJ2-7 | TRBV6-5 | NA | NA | TGTGCCAGCAGTAAGGGACCTCCCGAGCAGTACTTC | CASSKGPPEQYF
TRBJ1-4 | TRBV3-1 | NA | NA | TGTGCCAGCAGCCCCCTCCCAGGGGCCGCAAGTGAAAAACTGTTTTTT | CASSPLPGAASEKLFF
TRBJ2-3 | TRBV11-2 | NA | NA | TGTGCCAGTGGCAGGAGCAGCACAGATACGCAGTATTTT | CASGRSSTDTQYF
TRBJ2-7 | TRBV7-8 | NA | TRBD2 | TGTGCGGGGACTAGCGGGAGCGGCGAGCAGTACTTC | CAGTSGSGEQYF
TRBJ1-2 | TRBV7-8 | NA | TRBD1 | TGTGCCAGCAGCATTGACAGGGACCGATCCCTCCCCTATGGCTACACCTTC | CASSIDRDRSLPYGYTF
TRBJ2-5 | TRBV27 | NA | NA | TGTGCCAGCAGTTCCTTAGGAGGGACGGGCGAGACCCAGTACTTC | CASSSLGGTGETQYF
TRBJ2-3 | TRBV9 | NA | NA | TGTGCCAGCAGCCCCCCCAGCGGCACAGATACGCAGTATTTT | CASSPPSGTDTQYF
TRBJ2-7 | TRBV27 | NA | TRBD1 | TGTGCCAGCAGTGGGCGGACAGGGTACGAGCAGTACTTC | CASSGRTGYEQYF
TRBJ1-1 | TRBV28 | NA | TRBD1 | TGTGCCAGCAGTTTACCCCGGGACAGGGTAACTGAAGCTTTCTTT | CASSLPRDRVTEAFF
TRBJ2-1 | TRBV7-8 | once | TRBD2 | TGTGCCAGCAGCTTACTAGGGCGGGAGGTCGGCAATGAGCAGTTCTTC | CASSLLGREVGNEQFF
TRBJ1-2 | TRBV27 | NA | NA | TGTGCCAGCTCGGACAGACCCTATGGCTACACCTTC | CASSDRPYGYTF
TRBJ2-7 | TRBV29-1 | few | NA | TGCAGCGTTGAAGACCCCGAGCATTTCGAGCAGTACTTC | CSVEDPEHFEQYF
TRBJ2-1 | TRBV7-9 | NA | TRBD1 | TGTGCCAGCAGCCCACCGGGACAGGGAAGGGAGCAGTTCTTC | CASSPPGQGREQFF
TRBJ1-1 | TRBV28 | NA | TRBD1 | TGTGCCAGCAGTTTAAGGTGGGACAGGGAAAAAGCTTTCTTT | CASSLRWDREKAFF
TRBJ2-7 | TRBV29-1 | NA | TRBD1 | TGCAGCGTTGAGGGAGCCGGGACAGACTCCTACGAGCAGTACTTC | CSVEGAGTDSYEQYF
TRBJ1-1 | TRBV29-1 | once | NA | TGCAGCGTTGAAGTTGGAAGGGGGGAAGCTTTCTTT | CSVEVGRGEAFF
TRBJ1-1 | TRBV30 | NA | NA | TGTGCCCGGGGTGCTCTAAACACTGAAGCTTTCTTT | CARGALNTEAFF
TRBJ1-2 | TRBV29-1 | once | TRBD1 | TGCAGCGTTGTCGGGACCCGGGACAGGGGATCTGGCTACACCTTC | CSVVGTRDRGSGYTF